One and the same sample provided the 31 T cell receptor beta chains below, sequenced in a study of T-cell memory formation after mild COVID-19. TCRdb re-called the 5' RACE reads through MiXCR, storing one row per CDR3 protein. Counted here are 530,000 or so distinct CDR3 sequences, around 16% occurring once; the ten biggest clones make up roughly 8.2%. Material: PBMCs or a T cell subset sorted from them (not recorded which). These TCRs come from an adult woman who had mild COVID-19 (a few samples of this study predate the infection). Cell type and time point are not known.

This clonotype was seen a few times. The J gene is TRBJ2-3, the V gene TRBV15; TRBD1 agrees at 9 bases. This CDR3 is built from 16 residues. Germline CDR1 reads LNHNV; CDR2 reads YYDKDF (reference sequence). With V trimmed by 3 bases and J by 4 bases, 8 bases remained unmatched. CDR3 region: CATSSAQGAEADTQYF. The CDR3 DNA follows: TGTGCCACCAGCAGTGCACAGGGGGCGGAAGCAGATACGCAGTATTTT.

This clonotype occurred many times. This chain links TRBV29-1 with TRBJ2-3; perhaps TRBD2 as D (6 bases). Germline CDR1 SQVTM, CDR2 ANQGSEA. The CDR3 is 14 amino acids. Deletions cut 4 bases from V and 2 bases from J, with 13 bases between. Written as DNA, the CDR3 is TGCAGCGTTGTTGAGGGAGGCTTCACAGATACGCAGTATTTT. As protein: CSVVEGGFTDTQYF.

At least ten counts were recorded for this clonotype. The gene calls are TRBV29-1 and TRBJ2-1; D is undetermined. The V gene's germline CDR1 is SQVTM and CDR2 ANQGSEA. The ends were cut back, 3 bases at V and 0 bases at J, with 21 bases in the middle. There are 18 residues in the CDR3. The CDR3 nucleotides are TGCAGCGTTGAGGCCTCCCGTGCATCCCTGAGCTCCTACAATGAGCAGTTCTTC. It is translated as CSVEASRASLSSYNEQFF.

The gene calls are TRBV20-1 and TRBJ2-7; TRBD1 might be the D (6 bases). The CDR3 has 13 amino acids. Trimming removed 6 bases at V and 2 bases at J, with 14 bases between. From germline, CDR1 is DFQATT and CDR2 SNEGSKA (reference sequence). CDR3 sequence reads: CSAQGRHTYEQYF. CDR3 in DNA: TGCAGTGCCCAGGGGCGCCATACCTACGAGCAGTACTTC.

This clonotype was seen a handful of times. The rearrangement links TRBV11-2 to TRBJ2-5, with D perhaps assigned TRBD1 or TRBD2 (6 bases each). The germline V and J ends were trimmed by 4 bases and 5 bases, with 26 bases remaining between them. The CDR3 loop spans 18 amino acids. CDR1 and CDR2 from the germline V gene are SGHAT and FQNNGV. CDR3 sequence (DNA): TGTGCCAGCAGCTCAGTAGCCGGGGGATACAGGGATTGGGAGACCCAGTACTTC. Amino acids: CASSSVAGGYRDWETQYF.

V is TRBV5-6 and J is TRBJ1-2; maybe TRBD1 (6 bases). Per germline, CDR1 SGHDT and CDR2 YYEEEE. Deletions cut 3 bases from V and 5 bases from J, with 14 bases between. CDR3 length: 14 residues. CDR3 DNA sequence: TGTGCCAGCAGCTCAATCCGACAGGCGTATGGCTACACCTTC. Translated: CASSSIRQAYGYTF.

This clonotype has only a few counts. This chain uses TRBV15 with TRBJ2-7; D ambiguous. Germline V gene data show CDR1 as LNHNV and CDR2 as YYDKDF (reference sequence). This CDR3 has 13 amino acids. The V gene lost 0 bases and the J gene lost 4 bases, with 7 bases spanning the gap. CDR3 in DNA: TGTGCCACCAGCAGAGAGATCAAGTACGAGCAGTACTTC. Protein: CATSREIKYEQYF.

A few counts support this clonotype. This chain links TRBV12-3 or TRBV12-4 with TRBJ1-1; D is ambiguous. The germline V and J ends were trimmed by 0 bases and 0 bases, with 5 bases remaining between them. The CDR3 contains 14 residues. DNA for the CDR3: TGTGCCAGCAGTTTAGCCTTCATGAACACTGAAGCTTTCTTT. This encodes CASSLAFMNTEAFF.

The gene calls are TRBV12-3 or TRBV12-4 and TRBJ2-5; 10 positions match TRBD1. Losses at the gene ends were 3 bases for V and 1 base for J; bases not matched to a gene: 2. This CDR3 is built from 15 residues. CDR3 region: CASSLTGGSQETQYF. CDR3 bases: TGTGCCAGCAGTTTGACAGGGGGCAGCCAAGAGACCCAGTACTTC.

The V gene is TRBV10-3, the J gene TRBJ2-7; D not certain. Germline lookup yields CDR1 ENHRY and CDR2 SYGVKD. The CDR3 extends over 12 amino acids. Trimming stripped 0 bases from V and 6 bases from J, with 6 bases between. CDR3 in DNA: TGTGCCATCAGTGAGTCTCGGTCCGAGCAGTACTTC. Amino acid sequence: CAISESRSEQYF.

The J gene is TRBJ2-2, the V gene TRBV24-1, with D possibly being TRBD2 (6 bases). Trimming took off 2 bases at V and 3 bases at J, with 12 bases between the two ends. Germline values: CDR1 KGHDR, CDR2 SFDVKD. The CDR3 has 16 residues. Written as DNA, the CDR3 is TGTGCCACCAGTGATTCGGGACTGAGGGACACCGGGGAGCTGTTTTTT. Amino acids: CATSDSGLRDTGELFF.

This clonotype was detected only a few times. The J gene is TRBJ2-1, the V gene TRBV29-1; 10 positions agree with TRBD2. Germline CDR1 and CDR2: SQVTM and ANQGSEA. The J segment lost 3 bases and the V segment lost 7 bases, leaving 9 bases of the junction unmatched. This CDR3 region has 15 residues. Here the CDR3 reads CSAQGASGSYNEQFF. CDR3 bases: TGCAGCGCTCAGGGCGCTAGCGGGAGCTACAATGAGCAGTTCTTC.

The chain has TRBV12-3 or TRBV12-4 and TRBJ1-1; D is unresolved. This CDR3 has 13 amino acids. With 2 bases removed from V and 7 bases from J, the gap between germline ends came to 11 bases. The CDR3 sequence is CASSLIGYGEAFF. DNA for the CDR3: TGTGCCAGCAGTTTAATAGGCTATGGTGAAGCTTTCTTT.

In this sample, this clonotype turned up a few times. The chain links TRBV30 to TRBJ1-4; D is unresolved. From germline, CDR1 is GTSNPN and CDR2 SVGIG (reference sequence). The CDR3 totals 14 residues. With 8 bases removed from V and 8 bases from J, the gap between germline ends came to 21 bases. The DNA of the CDR3 is TGTGCCGGGGAGGATGGCAGTTTAGGCGAAAAACTGTTTTTT. Translating it yields CAGEDGSLGEKLFF.

CDR3 protein: CAWSDAPYEQYF. The DNA for the CDR3 is TGTGCCTGGAGCGACGCTCCCTACGAGCAGTACTTC. This rearrangement joins TRBV30 to TRBJ2-7; D gene uncertain. CDR1 GTSNPN and CDR2 SVGIG come from the germline V gene (reference sequence). This CDR3 is built from 12 residues. V was shortened by 3 bases and J by 2 bases, with 8 bases between the two germline ends.

This clonotype came up a few times. The chain couples TRBV12-3 or TRBV12-4 to TRBJ1-5; 8 bases align to TRBD1. CDR3 length: 14 residues. The ends lost 5 bases at V and 7 bases at J; junction bases unmatched: 7. The CDR3: CASSQTRGLQPQHF. The CDR3 DNA follows: TGTGCCAGCAGTCAAACCAGGGGGCTACAGCCCCAGCATTTT.

This chain uses TRBV7-2 with TRBJ1-5; TRBD1 aligns across 12 bases. This CDR3 contains 17 residues. J was trimmed by 4 bases and V by 4 bases; bases with no gene match: 8. Germline CDR1 is SGHTA and CDR2 is FQGNSA. The CDR3 bases are TGTGCCAGCAGCTCCCCTGGGACAGGGGGCGGTAATCAGCCCCAGCATTTT. It yields the protein CASSSPGTGGGNQPQHF.

The chain couples TRBV12-3 or TRBV12-4 to TRBJ1-2; D remains unclear. Trimming took 2 bases from V and 8 from J, leaving 15 bases between them. The CDR3 covers 14 residues. The CDR3 protein is CASSLSLGPGGYTF. Here the CDR3 DNA reads TGTGCCAGCAGTTTAAGCCTAGGGCCCGGGGGCTACACCTTC.

The chain employs TRBV5-1 and TRBJ2-1, with 8 bases matching TRBD2. The ends lost 4 bases at V and 7 bases at J; junction bases unmatched: 13. Germline lookup yields CDR1 SGHRS and CDR2 YFSETQ. The CDR3 spans 16 residues. CDR3 sequence (DNA): TGCGCCAGCAGCGTGGGTAGCGGGACCCGGTCGAATGAGCAGTTCTTC. Encoded protein: CASSVGSGTRSNEQFF.

V gene TRBV6-2 or TRBV6-3 combines with J gene TRBJ2-7; 8 bases line up with TRBD1. J was trimmed by 0 bases and V by 5 bases; bases with no gene match: 12. In germline, CDR1 is MNHEY, CDR2 SVGEGT. There are 17 residues in the CDR3. The CDR3 region is CASSQSYRGSYSYEQYF. The CDR3 DNA sequence: TGTGCCAGCAGTCAATCCTACAGGGGGAGCTACTCCTACGAGCAGTACTTC.

The chain carries TRBV6-1 and TRBJ1-2, with D possibly being TRBD1 (5 bases). Trimming cost V 4 bases and J 4 bases, with 10 bases left between them. The CDR3 has 13 residues. Germline CDR1 and CDR2: MNHNS and SASEGT. The chain's CDR3 is CASSAGTRYGYTF. DNA of the CDR3: TGTGCCAGCAGTGCCGGGACCCGCTATGGCTACACCTTC.

This clonotype was observed a few times. The chain combines TRBV7-9 with TRBJ1-2; no firm D call. The CDR3 sequence is 15 residues long. Trimming left V 6 bases short and J 6 bases short, with 20 bases between. Germline assignment: CDR1 SEHNR and CDR2 FQNEAQ (reference sequence). CDR3 nucleotide sequence: TGTGCCAGCAGACCCCCGGTCCGGAGAGATAATGGCTACACCTTC. Translating gives CASRPPVRRDNGYTF. The full variable domain, in which reference TRBV7-9 and TRBJ1-2 provide the parts outside the CDR3, is DTGVSQNPRHKITKRGQNVTFRCDPISEHNRLYWYRQTLGQGPEFLTYFQNEAQLEKSRLLSDRFSAERPKGSFSTLEIQRTEQGDSAMYLCASRPPVRRDNGYTFGSGTRLTVV.

This clonotype was found a few times. The chain employs TRBV7-2 and TRBJ1-2; TRBD1 might be the D (5 bases). The CDR3 has 16 residues. Germline CDR1 is SGHTA and CDR2 is FQGNSA. Trimming cost V 4 bases and J 1 base, with 16 bases left between them. The CDR3 is CASSSTGPRFNYGYTF. The CDR3 region has the DNA TGTGCCAGCAGCTCCACGGGGCCGAGGTTTAACTATGGCTACACCTTC.

This clonotype has a count of ten or more. J is TRBJ2-3 and V is TRBV12-3 or TRBV12-4; 13 nucleotides align to TRBD2. J lost 2 bases, V lost 10 bases, and 6 bases had no gene match. This CDR3 has 15 amino acids. The CDR3 protein is CATQGLAGHTDTQYF. The DNA of the CDR3 is TGTGCCACCCAGGGACTAGCGGGGCACACAGATACGCAGTATTTT.

This clonotype was seen more than once but under ten times. V is TRBV12-3 or TRBV12-4 and J is TRBJ2-1; 9 positions match TRBD2. V lost 6 bases, J lost 7 bases, and 7 bases stayed unmatched. CDR3 size: 14 residues. The CDR3 spells CASSPGTSRNEQFF. The CDR3 bases are TGTGCCAGCAGCCCCGGGACTAGCAGAAATGAGCAGTTCTTC.

The V gene is TRBV27, the J gene TRBJ1-1, with 11 positions matching TRBD1. This CDR3 spans 13 amino acids. Germline V CDR1 and CDR2: MNHEY, SMNVEV (reference sequence). Losses at the gene ends were 5 bases for V and 9 bases for J; bases not matched to a gene: 5. CDR3 region: CASSPDRGRKAFF. The CDR3 bases are TGTGCCAGCAGTCCGGACAGGGGGCGGAAAGCTTTCTTT.

The chain couples TRBV7-2 to TRBJ1-2; 10 positions match TRBD1. After removal of 1 base from V and 4 bases from J, the junction contained 12 bases not matched to a gene. Germline CDR1 and CDR2: SGHTA and FQGNSA. The CDR3 consists of 18 residues. CDR3 loop: CASSLGPGQGSVVYGYTF. The CDR3 DNA follows: TGTGCCAGCAGCTTAGGCCCGGGACAGGGGTCTGTAGTCTATGGCTACACCTTC.

The chain carries TRBV15 and TRBJ2-7; D unclear. Germline V gene data show CDR1 as LNHNV and CDR2 as YYDKDF (reference sequence). This CDR3 spans 15 amino acids. The V gene lost 0 bases and the J gene lost 0 bases, with 9 bases spanning the gap. This chain's CDR3 is CATSRDSDPSYEQYF. In DNA form, the CDR3 reads TGTGCCACCAGCAGAGATTCTGATCCCTCCTACGAGCAGTACTTC.

The gene calls are TRBV20-1 and TRBJ2-3; maybe TRBD2 (5 bases). Germline values: CDR1 DFQATT, CDR2 SNEGSKA (reference sequence). Trimming took off 5 bases at V and 1 base at J, with 7 bases between the two ends. CDR3 length: 12 amino acids. The CDR3 coding sequence is TGCAGTGCTGTACTAGGCACAGATACGCAGTATTTT. Protein: CSAVLGTDTQYF.

The CDR3 nucleotides read TGCAGTGCTAGAGAAGCCTACGAGCGGGCTAGCTCCTACAATGAGCAGTTCTTC. Its translation: CSAREAYERASSYNEQFF. The V call is TRBV20-1, the J call TRBJ2-1, with D perhaps TRBD2 (6 bases). V gave up 0 bases and J gave up 0 bases, with 18 bases separating them. In germline, CDR1 is DFQATT, CDR2 SNEGSKA (reference sequence). The CDR3 spans 18 residues.

The chain has TRBV7-9 and TRBJ2-2; D is undetermined. Germline V lookup: CDR1 SEHNR, CDR2 FQNEAQ (reference sequence). Trimming removed 8 bases at V and 6 bases at J, with 16 bases between. This CDR3 comprises 14 residues. The CDR3 spells CASRRPNLSGELFF. The DNA of the CDR3 is TGTGCCAGCCGGAGACCGAATCTATCCGGGGAGCTGTTTTTT.